The rows below give T cell receptor beta chains drawn from one sample of a study of blood T cell repertoires in COVID-19. Only in-frame clones appear in the TCRdb table, and some are missing; sequencing was by immunoSEQ multiplex PCR. The table has approximately 100,000 clones, roughly nine tenths seen once. Material for sequencing was peripheral blood. These receptors came from a middle-aged man with acute or convalescent COVID-19. Each CDR3 is given with its conserved first and last residue. D genes are given only for firm matches. Size values are once, few and many counts, or a class for expanded clones, and some rows have none.

clone_size: -; d_call: TRBD2; j_call: TRBJ2-7; v_call: TRBV10-3; cdr3_aa: CAISDAAGGPYEQYF; cdr3_nt: TGTGCCATCAGTGATGCTGCGGGGGGGCCCTACGAGCAGTACTTC
clone_size: -; d_call: -; j_call: TRBJ2-7; v_call: TRBV2; cdr3_aa: CASSGQANSYEQYF; cdr3_nt: TGTGCCAGCAGTGGACAGGCCAACTCCTACGAGCAGTACTTC
clone_size: -; d_call: -; j_call: TRBJ1-5; v_call: TRBV19; cdr3_aa: CASSIGTGFNQPQHF; cdr3_nt: TGTGCCAGTAGTATAGGAACAGGGTTCAATCAGCCCCAGCATTTT
clone_size: -; d_call: -; j_call: TRBJ1-5; v_call: TRBV2; cdr3_aa: CASTIISGDQPQHF; cdr3_nt: TGTGCCAGCACGATTATCTCAGGCGATCAGCCCCAGCATTTT
clone_size: -; d_call: -; j_call: TRBJ2-5; v_call: TRBV2; cdr3_aa: CASSLQETQYF; cdr3_nt: TGTGCCAGCAGTCTCCAAGAGACCCAGTACTTC
clone_size: -; d_call: -; j_call: TRBJ1-1; v_call: TRBV5-1; cdr3_aa: CASSEDSKWTEAFF; cdr3_nt: TGCGCCAGCAGCGAGGACAGCAAGTGGACTGAAGCTTTCTTT
clone_size: few; d_call: -; j_call: TRBJ1-1; v_call: TRBV6-5; cdr3_aa: CASSYSGGRNTEAFF; cdr3_nt: TGTGCCAGCAGTTACTCGGGGGGGCGGAACACTGAAGCTTTCTTT
clone_size: -; d_call: -; j_call: TRBJ1-2; v_call: TRBV12-3/TRBV12-4; cdr3_aa: CASSFSGFYGYTF; cdr3_nt: TGTGCCAGCAGTTTCTCCGGGTTCTATGGCTACACCTTC
clone_size: -; d_call: TRBD1; j_call: TRBJ1-1; v_call: TRBV4-2; cdr3_aa: CASSQVGTGPRDTEAFF; cdr3_nt: TGTGCCAGCAGCCAAGTCGGGACAGGTCCCCGGGACACTGAAGCTTTCTTT
clone_size: -; d_call: -; j_call: TRBJ1-5; v_call: TRBV7-3; cdr3_aa: CASSPGDISNQPQHF; cdr3_nt: TGTGCCAGCAGCCCCGGGGACATCTCAAATCAGCCCCAGCATTTT
clone_size: -; d_call: TRBD2; j_call: TRBJ2-7; v_call: TRBV19; cdr3_aa: CASSQGLAAYEQYF; cdr3_nt: TGTGCCAGTAGCCAAGGACTAGCAGCCTACGAGCAGTACTTC
clone_size: few; d_call: -; j_call: TRBJ1-1; v_call: TRBV7-8; cdr3_aa: CASSSGSQGRDTEAFF; cdr3_nt: TGTGCCAGCAGCTCCGGGTCTCAGGGCAGGGACACTGAAGCTTTCTTT
clone_size: once; d_call: -; j_call: TRBJ2-1; v_call: TRBV5-1; cdr3_aa: CASSQLTSNEQFF; cdr3_nt: TGCGCCAGCAGCCAACTCACGTCCAATGAGCAGTTCTTC
clone_size: -; d_call: -; j_call: TRBJ1-4; v_call: TRBV28; cdr3_aa: CASSPRGLLFF; cdr3_nt: TGTGCCAGCAGTCCCAGAGGGTTGCTGTTTTTT
clone_size: -; d_call: TRBD1; j_call: TRBJ1-5; v_call: TRBV6-2/TRBV6-3; cdr3_aa: CASSPGTASNQPQHF; cdr3_nt: TGTGCCAGCAGTCCGGGGACAGCTAGCAATCAGCCCCAGCATTTT
clone_size: -; d_call: TRBD1; j_call: TRBJ1-1; v_call: TRBV11-3; cdr3_aa: CASSFWTGANTEAFF; cdr3_nt: TGTGCCAGCAGTTTCTGGACAGGGGCGAACACTGAAGCTTTCTTT
clone_size: -; d_call: -; j_call: TRBJ1-6; v_call: TRBV3-1/TRBV3-2; cdr3_aa: CASSLPHNNSPLHF; cdr3_nt: TGTGCCAGCAGCCTCCCACATAATAATTCACCCCTCCACTTT
clone_size: -; d_call: -; j_call: TRBJ1-2; v_call: TRBV7-3; cdr3_aa: CASSFSPGSNYGYTF; cdr3_nt: TGTGCCAGCAGCTTTTCGCCGGGATCTAACTATGGCTACACCTTC
clone_size: once; d_call: TRBD2; j_call: TRBJ2-3; v_call: TRBV5-4; cdr3_aa: CASSGDPGGSTDTQYF; cdr3_nt: TGTGCCAGCAGCGGGGATCCGGGGGGTAGCACAGATACGCAGTATTTT
clone_size: once; d_call: -; j_call: TRBJ2-7; v_call: TRBV27; cdr3_aa: CASSLTGRGVYEQYF; cdr3_nt: TGTGCCAGCAGTTTAACAGGCAGGGGTGTTTACGAGCAGTACTTC
clone_size: few; d_call: -; j_call: TRBJ1-3; v_call: TRBV5-1; cdr3_aa: CASSREPGNTIYF; cdr3_nt: TGCGCCAGCAGCAGAGAGCCCGGAAACACCATATATTTT
clone_size: -; d_call: TRBD1; j_call: TRBJ1-2; v_call: TRBV19; cdr3_aa: CASNPGQGRSNYGYTF; cdr3_nt: TGTGCCAGTAACCCGGGACAGGGGCGTTCTAACTATGGCTACACCTTC
clone_size: -; d_call: TRBD2; j_call: TRBJ2-7; v_call: TRBV9; cdr3_aa: CASSVADLAGAYEQYF; cdr3_nt: TGTGCCAGCAGCGTAGCTGATCTCGCGGGGGCCTACGAGCAGTACTTC
clone_size: few; d_call: -; j_call: TRBJ1-4; v_call: TRBV29-1; cdr3_aa: CSADRGEKLFF; cdr3_nt: TGCAGCGCCGATAGGGGGGAAAAACTGTTTTTT
clone_size: -; d_call: -; j_call: TRBJ1-2; v_call: TRBV7-9; cdr3_aa: CASSGEGTFDGYTF; cdr3_nt: TGTGCCAGCAGTGGGGAGGGGACTTTCGATGGCTACACCTTC
clone_size: -; d_call: -; j_call: TRBJ2-7; v_call: TRBV19; cdr3_aa: CASSSQGLRYF; cdr3_nt: TGTGCCAGTAGTTCACAGGGCCTTCGGTACTTC
clone_size: -; d_call: -; j_call: TRBJ2-3; v_call: TRBV3-1/TRBV3-2; cdr3_aa: CASSQGGLGPEEDTQYF; cdr3_nt: TGTGCCAGCAGCCAAGGGGGCTTGGGCCCCGAAGAAGATACGCAGTATTTT
clone_size: -; d_call: TRBD1; j_call: TRBJ1-2; v_call: TRBV5-1; cdr3_aa: CASSLDRGRVYGYTF; cdr3_nt: TGCGCCAGCAGCTTGGACAGGGGAAGGGTCTATGGCTACACCTTC
clone_size: -; d_call: -; j_call: TRBJ2-7; v_call: TRBV12-3/TRBV12-4; cdr3_aa: CASSLQGQYEQYF; cdr3_nt: TGTGCCAGCAGTTTACAGGGCCAGTACGAGCAGTACTTC
clone_size: -; d_call: -; j_call: TRBJ2-5; v_call: TRBV5-1; cdr3_aa: CASSPGQQETQYF; cdr3_nt: TGCGCCAGCAGCCCAGGGCAGCAAGAGACCCAGTACTTC
clone_size: -; d_call: TRBD1; j_call: TRBJ1-6; v_call: TRBV4-1; cdr3_aa: CASSQDGTGTGYSPLHF; cdr3_nt: TGCGCCAGCAGCCAAGATGGTACCGGGACAGGCTATTCACCCCTCCACTTT
clone_size: -; d_call: TRBD1; j_call: TRBJ1-1; v_call: TRBV4-1; cdr3_aa: CASSLRQGSNTEAFF; cdr3_nt: TGCGCCAGCAGCCTTCGACAGGGGTCGAACACTGAAGCTTTCTTT
clone_size: once; d_call: -; j_call: TRBJ1-5; v_call: TRBV23-1; cdr3_aa: CASSHPGLMQSVGNQPQHF; cdr3_nt: TGCGCCAGCAGTCACCCGGGACTGATGCAATCAGTGGGCAATCAGCCCCAGCATTTT
clone_size: -; d_call: -; j_call: TRBJ2-5; v_call: TRBV9; cdr3_aa: CASSTGVGGETQYF; cdr3_nt: TGTGCCAGCAGCACAGGAGTAGGTGGGGAGACCCAGTACTTC
clone_size: -; d_call: TRBD2; j_call: TRBJ2-5; v_call: TRBV7-7; cdr3_aa: CASSPPTSGQETQYF; cdr3_nt: TGTGCCAGCAGCCCCCCTACTAGCGGGCAAGAGACCCAGTACTTC
clone_size: -; d_call: TRBD2; j_call: TRBJ2-2; v_call: TRBV7-6; cdr3_aa: CASSRLAGGLNTGELFF; cdr3_nt: TGTGCCAGCAGCAGACTAGCGGGGGGATTGAACACCGGGGAGCTGTTTTTT
clone_size: -; d_call: -; j_call: TRBJ2-7; v_call: TRBV27; cdr3_aa: CASSSLRPGLSYEQYF; cdr3_nt: TGTGCCAGCAGTTCACTGCGTCCAGGACTCTCCTACGAGCAGTACTTC
clone_size: -; d_call: TRBD1; j_call: TRBJ1-3; v_call: TRBV3-1/TRBV3-2; cdr3_aa: CASSQGGQGAGGNTIYF; cdr3_nt: TGTGCCAGCAGCCAGGGGGGACAGGGGGCTGGTGGAAACACCATATATTTT
clone_size: -; d_call: TRBD1; j_call: TRBJ2-1; v_call: TRBV5-6; cdr3_aa: CASSSGQSYNEQFF; cdr3_nt: TGTGCCAGCAGCTCGGGACAGTCCTACAATGAGCAGTTCTTC
clone_size: -; d_call: -; j_call: TRBJ1-5; v_call: TRBV6-1; cdr3_aa: CASSETGGLLPQHF; cdr3_nt: TGTGCCAGCAGTGAAACCGGGGGACTCTTGCCCCAGCATTTT
clone_size: -; d_call: TRBD1; j_call: TRBJ2-5; v_call: TRBV18; cdr3_aa: CASSPGQQETQYF; cdr3_nt: TGTGCCAGCTCACCGGGACAGCAAGAGACCCAGTACTTC
clone_size: once; d_call: -; j_call: TRBJ1-2; v_call: TRBV25-1; cdr3_aa: CASSESLGGTNYGYTF; cdr3_nt: TGTGCCAGCAGTGAATCGCTAGGAGGTACTAACTATGGCTACACCTTC
clone_size: -; d_call: TRBD2; j_call: TRBJ2-5; v_call: TRBV27; cdr3_aa: CASSVILAGLETQYF; cdr3_nt: TGTGCCAGCAGCGTCATACTAGCGGGGTTAGAGACCCAGTACTTC
clone_size: -; d_call: -; j_call: TRBJ2-1; v_call: TRBV3-1/TRBV3-2; cdr3_aa: CASSQEISSDEQFF; cdr3_nt: TGTGCCAGCAGCCAAGAGATTAGCAGCGATGAGCAGTTCTTC
clone_size: -; d_call: -; j_call: TRBJ2-6; v_call: TRBV5-6; cdr3_aa: CASSFGSGDSGANVLTF; cdr3_nt: TGTGCCAGCAGCTTTGGCTCGGGGGACTCTGGGGCCAACGTCCTGACTTTC
clone_size: -; d_call: -; j_call: TRBJ2-1; v_call: TRBV21-1; cdr3_aa: CASSKGHEQFF; cdr3_nt: TGTGCCAGCAGCAAAGGGCATGAGCAGTTCTTC
clone_size: -; d_call: -; j_call: TRBJ2-7; v_call: TRBV7-9; cdr3_aa: CASWAGESYEQYF; cdr3_nt: TGTGCCAGCTGGGCAGGGGAGTCCTACGAGCAGTACTTC
clone_size: -; d_call: -; j_call: TRBJ1-1; v_call: TRBV2; cdr3_aa: CASSVRQSEAFF; cdr3_nt: TGTGCCAGCAGTGTAAGACAGTCAGAAGCTTTCTTT
clone_size: -; d_call: -; j_call: TRBJ2-7; v_call: TRBV5-1; cdr3_aa: CASSLVAGKYEQYF; cdr3_nt: TGCGCCAGCAGCTTGGTGGCAGGGAAATACGAGCAGTACTTC
clone_size: -; d_call: TRBD1; j_call: TRBJ1-5; v_call: TRBV19; cdr3_aa: CASSLGQGSGNQPQHF; cdr3_nt: TGTGCCAGTAGTTTGGGACAGGGGAGCGGCAATCAGCCCCAGCATTTT
clone_size: -; d_call: -; j_call: TRBJ1-3; v_call: TRBV5-1; cdr3_aa: CASSTGQAGNTIYF; cdr3_nt: TGCGCCAGCAGCACCGGACAAGCTGGAAACACCATATATTTT
clone_size: -; d_call: -; j_call: TRBJ2-7; v_call: TRBV28; cdr3_aa: CASSFSGHEQYF; cdr3_nt: TGTGCCAGCAGTTTTAGCGGCCACGAGCAGTACTTC
clone_size: once; d_call: TRBD1; j_call: TRBJ1-2; v_call: TRBV28; cdr3_aa: CASSLGGQGANYGYTF; cdr3_nt: TGTGCCAGCAGTTTAGGGGGACAGGGGGCTAACTATGGCTACACCTTC
clone_size: few; d_call: -; j_call: TRBJ2-7; v_call: TRBV5-1; cdr3_aa: CASSSGQIPYEQYF; cdr3_nt: TGCGCCAGCAGCTCCGGACAGATCCCCTACGAGCAGTACTTC
clone_size: -; d_call: -; j_call: TRBJ1-5; v_call: TRBV24-1; cdr3_aa: CATSGQGIVQPQHF; cdr3_nt: TGTGCCACCAGTGGCCAGGGGATTGTGCAGCCCCAGCATTTT
clone_size: -; d_call: TRBD2; j_call: TRBJ2-2; v_call: TRBV6-5; cdr3_aa: CASSRLAVNTGELFF; cdr3_nt: TGTGCCAGCAGTCGACTAGCGGTCAACACCGGGGAGCTGTTTTTT
clone_size: -; d_call: TRBD2; j_call: TRBJ2-5; v_call: TRBV4-3; cdr3_aa: CASSQGLALETQYF; cdr3_nt: TGCGCCAGCAGCCAAGGACTAGCTTTGGAGACCCAGTACTTC
clone_size: -; d_call: -; j_call: TRBJ2-1; v_call: TRBV13; cdr3_aa: CASSLKLNNEQFF; cdr3_nt: TGTGCCAGCAGCTTAAAACTTAACAATGAGCAGTTCTTC
clone_size: -; d_call: -; j_call: TRBJ1-5; v_call: TRBV4-2; cdr3_aa: CASSQEQGSGNQPQHF; cdr3_nt: TGTGCCAGCAGCCAAGAACAAGGTTCGGGTAATCAGCCCCAGCATTTT
clone_size: once; d_call: -; j_call: TRBJ1-3; v_call: TRBV5-6; cdr3_aa: CASSSLSQRQFSGNTIYF; cdr3_nt: TGTGCCAGCAGCTCCCTCTCTCAGCGACAGTTCTCTGGAAACACCATATATTTT